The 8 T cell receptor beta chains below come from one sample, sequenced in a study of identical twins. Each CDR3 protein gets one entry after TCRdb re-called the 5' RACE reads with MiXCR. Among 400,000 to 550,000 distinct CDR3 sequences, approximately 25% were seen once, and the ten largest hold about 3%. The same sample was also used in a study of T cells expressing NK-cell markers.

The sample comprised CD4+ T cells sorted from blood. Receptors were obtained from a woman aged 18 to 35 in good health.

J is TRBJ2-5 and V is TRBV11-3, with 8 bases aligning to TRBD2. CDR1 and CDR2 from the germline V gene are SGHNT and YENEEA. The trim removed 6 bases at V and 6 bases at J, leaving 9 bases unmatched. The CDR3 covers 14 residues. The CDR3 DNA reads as TGTGCCAGCAGGTTTGGTAGCGGGGAGAAGACCCAGTACTTC. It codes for CASRFGSGEKTQYF.

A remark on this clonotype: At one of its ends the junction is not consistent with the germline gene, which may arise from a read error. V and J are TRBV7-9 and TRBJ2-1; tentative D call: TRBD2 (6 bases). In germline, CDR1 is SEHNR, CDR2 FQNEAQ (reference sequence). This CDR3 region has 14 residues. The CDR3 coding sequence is TGTGCTAGCAGCTCAACCTCCGGGACTTACGAGCAGTTCTTC. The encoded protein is CASSSTSGTYEQFF.

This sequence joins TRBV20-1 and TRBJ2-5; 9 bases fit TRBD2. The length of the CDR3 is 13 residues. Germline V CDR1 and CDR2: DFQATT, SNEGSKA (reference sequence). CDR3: CSKGLAGQETQYF. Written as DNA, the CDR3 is TGCAGCAAGGGCCTAGCGGGACAAGAGACCCAGTACTTC.

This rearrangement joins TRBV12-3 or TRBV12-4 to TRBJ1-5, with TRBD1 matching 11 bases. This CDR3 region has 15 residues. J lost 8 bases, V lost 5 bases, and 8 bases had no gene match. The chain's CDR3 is CASSPGQGDHEPQHF. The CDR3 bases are TGTGCCAGCAGTCCGGGACAGGGGGACCATGAGCCCCAGCATTTT.

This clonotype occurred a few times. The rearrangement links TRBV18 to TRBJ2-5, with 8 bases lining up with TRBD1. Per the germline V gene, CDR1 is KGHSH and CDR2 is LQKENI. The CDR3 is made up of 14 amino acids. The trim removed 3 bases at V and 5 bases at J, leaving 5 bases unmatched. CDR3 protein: CASSPRTGKETQYF. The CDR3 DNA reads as TGTGCCAGCTCACCGCGGACAGGGAAGGAGACCCAGTACTTC.

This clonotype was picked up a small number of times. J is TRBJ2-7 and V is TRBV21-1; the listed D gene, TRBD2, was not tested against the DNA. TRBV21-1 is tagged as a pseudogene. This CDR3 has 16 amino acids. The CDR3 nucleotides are TGTGCCAGCAGCAAGATAGACACGGGACGGCCCTACGAGCAGTACTTC. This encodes CASSKIDTGRPYEQYF.

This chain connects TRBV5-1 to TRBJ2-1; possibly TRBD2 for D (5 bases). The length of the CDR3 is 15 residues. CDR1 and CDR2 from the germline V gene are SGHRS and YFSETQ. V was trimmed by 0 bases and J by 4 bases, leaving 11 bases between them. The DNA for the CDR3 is TGCGCCAGCAGCTTGGAAGGTAGCGAGTACAATGAGCAGTTCTTC. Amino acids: CASSLEGSEYNEQFF.

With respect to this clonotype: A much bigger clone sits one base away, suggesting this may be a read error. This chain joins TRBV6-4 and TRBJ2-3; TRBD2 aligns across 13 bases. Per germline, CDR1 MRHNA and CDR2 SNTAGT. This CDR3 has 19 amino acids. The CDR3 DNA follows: TGTGCCTGCAGTCCCCGACTAGCGGGAGGCCGCACCAGCACAGATACGCAGTATTTT. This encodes CACSPRLAGGRTSTDTQYF.